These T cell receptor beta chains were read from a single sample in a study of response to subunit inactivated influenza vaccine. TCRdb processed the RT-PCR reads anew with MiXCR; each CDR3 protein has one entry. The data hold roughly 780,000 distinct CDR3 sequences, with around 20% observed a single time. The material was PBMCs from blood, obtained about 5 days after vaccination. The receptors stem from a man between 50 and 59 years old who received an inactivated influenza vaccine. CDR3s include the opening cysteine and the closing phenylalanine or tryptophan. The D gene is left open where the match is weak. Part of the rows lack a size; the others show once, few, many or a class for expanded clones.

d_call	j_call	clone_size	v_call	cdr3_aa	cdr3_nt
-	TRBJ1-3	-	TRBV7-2	CASSGYWGSGNTIYF	TGTGCCAGCAGCGGATATTGGGGCTCTGGAAACACCATATATTTT
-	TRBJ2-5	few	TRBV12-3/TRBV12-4	CASSLRMGETQYF	TGTGCCAGCAGCCTCCGGATGGGAGAGACCCAGTACTTC
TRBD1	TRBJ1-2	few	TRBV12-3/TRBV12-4	CASSLAIQGAGYGYTF	TGTGCCAGCAGTTTAGCGATACAGGGGGCGGGCTATGGCTACACCTTC
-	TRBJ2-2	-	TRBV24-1	CATSFTGLGNTGELFF	TGTGCCACCAGTTTTACGGGTCTCGGGAACACCGGGGAGCTGTTTTTT
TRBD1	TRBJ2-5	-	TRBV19	CASSMGDSGTTQYF	TGTGCCAGTAGTATGGGGGACAGTGGAACGACCCAGTACTTC
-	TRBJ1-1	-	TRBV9	CASSVAQRSTEAFF	TGTGCCAGCAGCGTAGCTCAACGGAGCACTGAAGCTTTCTTT
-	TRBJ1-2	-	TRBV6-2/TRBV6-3	CARRVFVYTF	TGTGCCAGACGGGTCTTTGTTTACACCTTC
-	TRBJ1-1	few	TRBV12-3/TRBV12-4	CASKIQGFTEAFF	TGTGCCAGCAAAATACAGGGATTCACTGAAGCTTTCTTT
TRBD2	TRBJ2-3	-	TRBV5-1	CASSSRVAGGTDTQYF	TGCGCCAGCAGCTCCCGGGTAGCGGGGGGGACAGATACGCAGTATTTT
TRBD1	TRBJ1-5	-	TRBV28	CASSKNRDRGQPQHF	TGTGCCAGCAGCAAGAACCGGGACAGGGGCCAGCCCCAGCATTTT
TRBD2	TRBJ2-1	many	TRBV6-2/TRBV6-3	CASRIAGEGHEQFF	TGTGCCAGCAGGATAGCGGGAGAAGGGCATGAGCAGTTCTTC
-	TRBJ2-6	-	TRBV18	CASSGRQGGSGANVLTF	TGTGCCAGCTCGGGAAGACAGGGAGGTTCTGGGGCCAACGTCCTGACTTTC
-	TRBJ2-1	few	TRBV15	CATSRGRWERTSKSYNEQFF	TGTGCCACCAGCAGAGGAAGGTGGGAGCGGACCTCAAAATCCTACAATGAGCAGTTCTTC
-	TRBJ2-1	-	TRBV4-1	CASSREPLYNEQFF	TGCGCCAGCAGCCGGGAACCCCTCTACAATGAGCAGTTCTTC
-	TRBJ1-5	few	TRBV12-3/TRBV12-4	CASSLRGIGYQCQHF	TGTGCCAGCAGTTTGAGAGGGATCGGGTATCAGTGCCAGCATTTT
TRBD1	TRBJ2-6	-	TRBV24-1	CATSDSLIPRGPGANVLTF	TGTGCCACCAGTGATTCGCTGATCCCCAGGGGGCCTGGGGCCAACGTCCTGACTTTC
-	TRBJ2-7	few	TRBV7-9	CASSTGGLQFYEQYF	TGTGCCAGCTCTACCGGGGGTCTGCAATTCTACGAGCAGTACTTC
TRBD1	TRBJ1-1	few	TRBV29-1	CSVDTGATGEAFF	TGCAGCGTTGACACAGGGGCCACTGGTGAAGCTTTCTTT
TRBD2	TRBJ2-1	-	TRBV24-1	CATSDRTSGSFYNEQFF	TGTGCCACCAGTGATAGGACTAGCGGGTCCTTCTACAATGAGCAGTTCTTC
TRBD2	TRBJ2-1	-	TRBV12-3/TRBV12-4	CASRSGTSGWNEQFF	TGTGCCAGCAGGTCCGGGACTAGCGGGTGGAATGAGCAGTTCTTC
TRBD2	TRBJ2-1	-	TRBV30	CAWRKSGGAGNEQFF	TGTGCCTGGAGGAAGAGCGGGGGGGCGGGCAATGAGCAGTTCTTC
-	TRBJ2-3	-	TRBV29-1	CSVKAHSTDTQYF	TGCAGCGTAAAGGCCCATAGCACAGATACGCAGTATTTT
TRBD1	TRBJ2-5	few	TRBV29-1	CSVYGTGVEETQYF	TGCAGCGTTTACGGGACAGGAGTTGAGGAGACCCAGTACTTC
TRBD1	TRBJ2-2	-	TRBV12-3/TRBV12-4	CASSWNRGRGELFF	TGTGCCAGCAGTTGGAACAGGGGGCGAGGGGAGCTGTTTTTT
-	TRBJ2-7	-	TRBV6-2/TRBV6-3	CASQEGDVSEQYF	TGTGCCAGCCAGGAGGGGGACGTTTCCGAGCAGTACTTC
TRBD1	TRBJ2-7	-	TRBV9	CASSIGQGPSYEQYF	TGTGCCAGCAGCATAGGACAGGGCCCCTCCTACGAGCAGTACTTC
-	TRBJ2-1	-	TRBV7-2	CASSLTDRGAYEQFF	TGTGCCAGCAGCTTAACGGACCGGGGGGCCTATGAGCAGTTCTTC
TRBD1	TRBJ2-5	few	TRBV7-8	CASSLLGTGTTQYF	TGTGCCAGCAGCTTACTCGGGACAGGGACGACCCAGTACTTC
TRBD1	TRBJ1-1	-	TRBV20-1	CSARDAGGGTEAFF	TGCAGTGCTAGAGATGCAGGGGGAGGCACTGAAGCTTTCTTT
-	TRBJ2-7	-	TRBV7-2	CASSLGGSSHEQYF	TGTGCCAGCAGCTTAGGAGGTAGTTCCCACGAGCAGTACTTC
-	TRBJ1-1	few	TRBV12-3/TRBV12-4	CASSFLRGNNEAFF	TGTGCCAGCAGTTTCTTAAGGGGTAACAATGAAGCTTTCTTT
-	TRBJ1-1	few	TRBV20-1	CSATVNSQAFF	TGCAGTGCCACCGTTAACAGTCAAGCTTTCTTT
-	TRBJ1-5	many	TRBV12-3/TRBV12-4	CASSFRQGRHQPQHF	TGTGCCAGCAGTTTTAGGCAGGGCCGTCATCAGCCCCAGCATTTT
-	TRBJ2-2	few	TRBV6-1	CASTQTRGYTGELFF	TGTGCCAGCACGCAGACCAGGGGCTATACCGGGGAGCTGTTTTTT
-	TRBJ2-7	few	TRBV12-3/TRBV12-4	CASSLTPFYYEQYF	TGTGCCAGCAGTCTTACCCCCTTTTACTACGAGCAGTACTTC
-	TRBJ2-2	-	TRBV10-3	CANKGRTGELFF	TGTGCCAATAAGGGGAGGACCGGGGAGCTGTTTTTT